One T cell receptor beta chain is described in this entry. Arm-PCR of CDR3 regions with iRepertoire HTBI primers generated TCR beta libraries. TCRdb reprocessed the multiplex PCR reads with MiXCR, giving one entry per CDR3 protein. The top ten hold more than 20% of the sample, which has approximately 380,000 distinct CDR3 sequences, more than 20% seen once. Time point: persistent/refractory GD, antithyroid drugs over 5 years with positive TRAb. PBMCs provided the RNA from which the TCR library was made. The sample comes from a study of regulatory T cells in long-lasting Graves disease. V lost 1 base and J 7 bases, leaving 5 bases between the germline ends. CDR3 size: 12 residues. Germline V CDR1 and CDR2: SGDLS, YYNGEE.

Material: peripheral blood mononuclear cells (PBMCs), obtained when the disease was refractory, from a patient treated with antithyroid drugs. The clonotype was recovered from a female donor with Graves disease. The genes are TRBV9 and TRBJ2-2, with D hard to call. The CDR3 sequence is CASSVTIGELFF. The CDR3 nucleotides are TGTGCCAGCAGCGTAACTATCGGGGAGCTGTTTTTT.